This T cell receptor beta chain comes out of a study of T cells in Graves' hyperthyroidism and ophthalmopathy. Study background: Peripheral blood collection took place at initial diagnosis, before any treatment. Study outcomes and limitations: From stable hyperthyroidism, ophthalmopathy was separated by a 13 V-J model. In the blood, most expanded thyroid clonotypes above 0.001 appeared as well.

This CDR3 has 18 amino acids. Germline V lookup: CDR1 MDHEN, CDR2 SYDVKM. V was clipped by 2 bases and J by 5 bases; unmatched bases: 8. This clonotype has ten or more counts. No antigen is known for it. RNA transcripts served as the template for amplifying TCR beta CDR3 regions. HTBI primers drove first-round RT-PCR of the TCR CDR3. One entry per CDR3 protein results from TCRdb running MiXCR on the multiplex PCR reads. Of around 490,000 distinct CDR3 sequences listed, about 20% were seen once; the top ten hold over 45%. Thyroid ultrasound and orbital computed tomography, with clinical symptoms and serum thyroxine and TRAb, informed diagnoses.

The chain uses TRBV28 and TRBJ2-3; TRBD2 agrees at 15 bases. The sequencing input was blood. The source is a man aged 40-50 years with Graves' ophthalmopathy. Here the CDR3 DNA reads TGTGCCAGCAGTTTAGCTCGGACTAGCGGGAGGGCCAAAGATACGCAGTATTTT. As protein: CASSLARTSGRAKDTQYF.